The 7 T cell receptor beta chains listed next were all sequenced from one sample in a study of blood T cell repertoires in COVID-19. The protocol was immunoSEQ multiplex PCR, while the TCRdb copy is restricted to in-frame clones and leaves out a portion. Of roughly 70,000 clones in the sample, more than 70% were seen once. Sequenced sample: peripheral blood. These receptors were obtained from a human donor in a cohort sampled during active COVID-19.

The J gene is TRBJ2-1, the V gene TRBV11-1; 10 bases line up with TRBD2. The J segment lost 2 bases and the V segment lost 5 bases, leaving 3 bases of the junction unmatched. CDR3 length equals 15 residues. Germline values: CDR1 SGHAT, CDR2 FQDESV (reference sequence). CDR3 nucleotides: TGTGCCAGCAGCCTCGGACTAGCGGCCTACAATGAGCAGTTCTTC. Its translation: CASSLGLAAYNEQFF.

This clone has just a few counts. V usage is TRBV28 and J usage is TRBJ2-7; 8 bases map to TRBD2. The CDR3 spans 15 residues. V trimming: 8 bases; J trimming: 2 bases; junction bases outside the gene matches: 11. Germline V CDR1 and CDR2: MDHEN, SYDVKM. CDR3 amino acids: CASSIATGGPYEQYF. CDR3 DNA sequence: TGTGCCAGCTCTATCGCGACGGGGGGGCCCTACGAGCAGTACTTC.

The gene calls are TRBV11-2 and TRBJ2-5, with 15 bases aligning to TRBD2. J lost 1 base, V lost 1 base, and 1 base had no gene match. CDR3 length equals 17 residues. Germline assignment: CDR1 SGHAT and CDR2 FQNNGV. The CDR3 here is CASSLGGLAGGQETQYF. The CDR3 DNA is TGTGCCAGCAGCTTAGGGGGACTAGCGGGAGGCCAAGAGACCCAGTACTTC.

V is TRBV28 and J is TRBJ2-7; 10 nucleotides match TRBD2. Germline trimming cut 4 bases from V and 0 bases from J; bases unmatched to any gene: 15. The length of the CDR3 is 19 residues. Germline V lookup: CDR1 MDHEN, CDR2 SYDVKM. CDR3 loop: CASSSGRASGSRSSYEQYF. The CDR3 coding sequence is TGTGCCAGCAGTTCGGGGAGGGCTAGCGGGAGTAGGAGCTCCTACGAGCAGTACTTC.

The V and J genes are TRBV5-4 and TRBJ2-1; D is perhaps TRBD1 (6 bases). V was shortened by 1 base and J by 4 bases, with 9 bases between the two germline ends. The germline V gene has CDR1 SGHNT and CDR2 YYREEE (reference sequence). The CDR3 covers 14 residues. As DNA, the CDR3 is TGTGCCAGCAGCTTGTTACAGGGTTACAATGAGCAGTTCTTC. Protein: CASSLLQGYNEQFF.

This clone was detected only a few times. The gene calls are TRBV6-5 and TRBJ2-4; 7 nucleotides match TRBD2. Germline V lookup: CDR1 MNHEY, CDR2 SVGAGI. There are 14 residues in the CDR3. J lost 6 bases, V lost 6 bases, and 8 bases had no gene match. The CDR3, as DNA: TGTGCCAGCAGCCCAGCGGGGACGGGAAACATTCAGTACTTC. Amino acids: CASSPAGTGNIQYF.

V usage is TRBV3-1 (or the pseudogene TRBV3-2) and J usage is TRBJ1-5, with D perhaps TRBD1 (6 bases). Between the trimmed V and J ends, which lost 4 bases and 7 bases, there was a span of 11 bases. This CDR3 has 13 amino acids. Germline V gives CDR1 LGHDT, CDR2 YNNKEL (reference sequence). CDR3 protein: CASSLDRQQPQHF. The CDR3 DNA is TGTGCCAGCAGCCTTGACAGGCAACAGCCCCAGCATTTT.